This T cell receptor beta chain was recovered during a study of shared clonotypes between healthy human individuals (dated by TCRdb to about 2020). Turning to the overall study: Three men and a couple of women, aged 18 to 49 years, made up the cohort. Libraries were prepared and TCR repertoires were sequenced by different laboratories using diverse techniques, in order to increase sequencing depth and limit assay-specific biases. Per donor, leukapheresis produced somewhere between about 0.85 and 9.5 billion PBMCs. Per donor, three plates each were used for CD4 naive and CD4 memory, two for CD8 naive, and one for CD8 memory. To estimate repertoire size and how much clonotypes are shared between individuals, the study performed deep sequencing of blood TCR repertoires from roughly five healthy adults.

Using the deep immunoSEQ assay, multiplex PCR amplified TCR CDR3 regions from genomic DNA. Genomic DNA extracted from each cell subset was distributed evenly over all wells of several immunoSEQ 96-well plates, and each plate served as one replicate. For sorted subsets, each replicate PCR was loaded with approximately 200 ng genomic DNA, equivalent to some 27,000 T cell genomes. Purified libraries were quantified with a Qubit 3.0 fluorometer, sized on a Bioanalyzer 2100, and re-quantified with the KAPA Library Quantification kit. Every immunoSEQ 96-well plate was sequenced on a separate single-read 150-cycle Illumina NextSeq 550 flow cell. The paper's data handling went like this. Because the immunoSEQ output included only junctional sequences and no quality scores, the filtering could not be the same as the filtering used for full-length reads. To assign V/J genes and CDR3, sequences were annotated against IMGT germline references using PyIR, a Python wrapper for IgBLAST v1.9. Any read was removed if the V/J assignment was weak (E-value above 1e-6), the CDR3 was missing, or the read contained stop codons, out-of-frame junctions, or ambiguous translated residues. V3J clonotypes were defined as sequences sharing an identical inferred V gene, J gene, and CDR3 amino acid sequence. The percentage overlap between two repertoires was calculated by dividing the number of shared unique clonotypes by the size of the smaller repertoire. Repertoire richness was assessed with RTK rarefaction, the Chao1 estimator, and Recon v2.1 estimates of unobserved clonotypes. OLGA was used to compute generation probabilities for all TCRbeta clonotypes that the gDNA method yielded from a handful of donors. This is the immuneACCESS table as TCRdb keeps it, with only in-frame sequences that have V and J called. A part of the clones is gone; compared with another copy, unresolved V genes explain less than half, and the rest is unexplained. The V and J calls and clone size were taken over from that table, and D and trimming were inferred from the DNA. This sample gives over a million clones in total; roughly 96% of them show up just once. The ten biggest clones cover 1% to 1.5% of the sample.

The donors were healthy, HIV-negative adults who had no recently reported acute infections or vaccinations. Only Caucasian adults living in Nashville, Tennessee, USA were represented among the donors. CD4+ T cells were enriched by magnetic negative selection; naive cells were then positively selected on CD45RA, and the negative fraction formed the memory subset. After blood collection by leukapheresis, PBMCs were isolated using Ficoll-Histopaque density gradient centrifugation and then cryopreserved in the vapor phase of liquid nitrogen. Analytical flow cytometry was used to check the purity and quantity of each magnetically sorted T cell population. From each sorted fraction, genomic DNA was isolated and quantified by UV absorbance on a Nanodrop 2000c. In the case of this clone: Its recognized antigen is unknown. No quality values exist for individual bases; no much larger clone is one base distant.

Looking up the germline V gene yields CDR1 SGHTA and CDR2 FQGNSA. The cysteine opens and the phenylalanine closes a CDR3 of 15 amino acids. Only CDR3 DNA is held: 45 bases, read in frame from base 1. The V end loses 4 bases and the J end loses 1 base, and a stretch of 14 bases separates them. The research as a whole found: Pairwise subsampling led to the expectation that sequencing depth would affect the degree of clonotype sharing among donors. Only blood was sampled, and tissue TCR repertoires likely differ from those in blood. Compared with non-shared clonotypes, clonotypes shared by all four sorted-subset donors had higher generation probabilities. Naive subsets generally had larger estimated clonotype richness than memory subsets. Incomplete sequencing was indicated by rarefaction of sorted-subset datasets, despite the large sequencing depth. Because the study included a small number of donors, the genetic and exposure-history diversity represented was limited. When a handful of donors were compared, the shared fraction of clonotypes was 5% to 6.5% for naive CD4, around 3.5% for naive CD8, 2.3% for memory CD4, and less than 0.5% for memory CD8.

The sequenced sample was naive CD4+ T cells sorted from blood. Interpreted using the paper, the cell subset or site label stands for: CD45RA+ positively selected. The clonotype originates from a man younger than 45 in good health. The V and J genes are TRBV7-2 and TRBJ2-7; TRBD1 is a possible D gene, resting on 5 matching bases. Read as DNA, the sequence is TGTGCCAGCAGCTCGACAGTTAGTACTTCCTACGAGCAGTACTTC. Its protein reads: CASSSTVSTSYEQYF.